This T cell receptor beta chain was captured by sequencing in a study of response to subunit inactivated influenza vaccine. V lost 2 bases, J lost 5 bases, and 6 bases stayed unmatched. The germline V gene encodes CDR1 MNHNS and CDR2 SASEGT. The length of the CDR3 is 16 residues. Study-level results: Authors suggested that a seasonal influenza vaccination recruits few new T cells each time.

About this clonotype: Its antigen is not identified.

MiXCR was run by TCRdb on the RT-PCR reads, yielding one entry per CDR3 protein. This table has about 500,000 distinct CDR3 sequences, around 13% appearing once. Material: PBMCs from blood, obtained about 40 days after vaccination. The rearrangement links TRBV6-1 to TRBJ2-5, with 12 bases fitting TRBD1. The origin of this receptor is a man between 50 and 59 years old who received an inactivated influenza vaccine. The CDR3 here is CASSELGTGGAETQYF. The CDR3 region has the DNA TGTGCCAGCAGTGAACTTGGGACAGGGGGCGCGGAGACCCAGTACTTC.